The 18 T cell receptor beta chains given below trace back to one sample, sequenced in a study of blood T cell repertoires in COVID-19. Produced via immunoSEQ multiplex PCR; TCRdb's table is partial and in-frame only. This sample has 90,000 to 120,000 clones; roughly 84% occur once, and the top ten carry less than 5%. The sample consisted of peripheral blood. These receptors were taken from a human donor in a cohort sampled during active COVID-19.

This chain connects TRBV20-1 to TRBJ2-7; D not resolved. The CDR3 contains 15 residues. Trimming cost V 3 bases and J 2 bases, with 17 bases left between them. Germline V gene data show CDR1 as DFQATT and CDR2 as SNEGSKA (reference sequence). Here the CDR3 reads CSASLPEPLAYEQYF. CDR3 nucleotides: TGCAGTGCTAGTTTACCCGAGCCGCTAGCCTACGAGCAGTACTTC.

A few counts support this clone. The J gene is TRBJ1-1, the V gene TRBV28; no clear D gene. V was clipped by 5 bases and J by 10 bases, with 8 bases between them. The CDR3 has 10 amino acids. CDR1 is MDHEN and CDR2 is SYDVKM in the germline V gene. Here the CDR3 reads CASSSERAFF. The CDR3 nucleotides read TGTGCCAGCAGTAGTGAGAGAGCTTTCTTT.

This chain's CDR3 is CASSTLTGETNEKLFF. The CDR3 DNA follows: TGTGCCAGCAGCACCCTGACAGGAGAAACTAATGAAAAACTGTTTTTT. The V call is TRBV7-9, the J call TRBJ1-4; TRBD1 might be the D (6 bases). CDR3 length equals 16 residues. Germline assignment: CDR1 SEHNR and CDR2 FQNEAQ (reference sequence). The V end lost 5 bases, the J end lost 1 base, and 14 bases lay between the germline ends.

The chain carries TRBV11-2 and TRBJ2-2, with 10 bases matching TRBD2. V shed 5 bases and J 6 bases; nucleotides not matched to a gene: 9. This CDR3 is 16 amino acids long. Germline assignment: CDR1 SGHAT and CDR2 FQNNGV. The CDR3 nucleotides are TGTGCCAGCAGCCCCCAGGGCGGGACTAGCGCCGGGGAGCTGTTTTTT. Protein: CASSPQGGTSAGELFF.

The chain carries TRBV6-1 and TRBJ1-2; the D gene is possibly TRBD1 (6 bases). The V and J ends lost 1 base and 4 bases respectively, with 10 bases between them. There are 14 residues in the CDR3. From germline, CDR1 is MNHNS and CDR2 SASEGT. The CDR3 loop is CASSEGTVAYGYTF. In nucleotides, the CDR3 is TGTGCCAGCAGTGAAGGGACAGTCGCCTATGGCTACACCTTC.

The V gene is TRBV9, the J gene TRBJ2-7; tentatively, D is TRBD2 (5 bases). CDR1 SGDLS and CDR2 YYNGEE come from the germline V gene. Between the trimmed V and J ends, which lost 0 bases and 6 bases, there was a span of 10 bases. The CDR3 length is 13 residues. CDR3 sequence (DNA): TGTGCCAGCAGCGTAGCTCCTAGCACCGAGCAGTACTTC. It translates to CASSVAPSTEQYF.

In this sample, this clone turned up a few times. This chain connects TRBV4-1 to TRBJ2-7; TRBD2 matches 14 bases. Germline CDR1 reads MGHRA; CDR2 reads YSYEKL. J was trimmed by 5 bases and V by 1 base; bases with no gene match: 1. CDR3 length: 15 amino acids. CDR3 DNA sequence: TGCGCCAGCAGCCAAGGGGGACTAGCGGGAGACGAGCAGTACTTC. This gives the protein CASSQGGLAGDEQYF.

The rearrangement joins TRBV19 to TRBJ1-1, with D unresolved. Looked up from germline, CDR1 is LNHDA and CDR2 is SQIVND (reference sequence). The CDR3 is 14 residues long. V lost 7 bases and J lost 5, with 17 bases in between. CDR3 loop: CASTIVTGGTEAFF. CDR3 coding DNA: TGTGCCAGTACCATTGTCACGGGTGGGACTGAAGCTTTCTTT.

The table lists this clone with a few counts. The V and J genes are TRBV28 and TRBJ2-7; maybe TRBD1 (6 bases). This CDR3 has 13 amino acids. Trimming shortened V by 9 bases and J by 2 bases, and 14 bases separated the two germline ends. Germline values: CDR1 MDHEN, CDR2 SYDVKM. The CDR3: CASITGFPYEQYF. As DNA, the CDR3 is TGTGCCAGTATAACAGGGTTCCCCTACGAGCAGTACTTC.

The rearrangement links TRBV7-8 to TRBJ2-7; 10 bases are shared with TRBD2. Germline values: CDR1 SGHVS, CDR2 FQNEAQ. V gave up 2 bases and J gave up 2 bases; unmatched junction bases: 3. This CDR3 contains 15 residues. In DNA form, the CDR3 reads TGTGCCAGCAGCTTATTAGCGGGAGGCCCCTACGAGCAGTACGTC. Its protein is CASSLLAGGPYEQYV.

The rearrangement links TRBV4-2 to TRBJ2-7; 9 nucleotides line up with TRBD1. CDR1 LGHNA and CDR2 YNFKEQ come from the germline V gene. The CDR3 loop spans 16 amino acids. V gave up 2 bases and J gave up 6 bases; unmatched junction bases: 11. CDR3 amino acids: CASSQNSPGTGSEQYF. The CDR3 DNA follows: TGTGCCAGCAGCCAAAACTCTCCCGGGACAGGGTCCGAGCAGTACTTC.

The chain carries TRBV28 and TRBJ2-4; 9 bases fit TRBD2. Trimming at V came to 9 bases and at J to 0 bases, leaving 6 bases not matched to a gene. Germline CDR1 reads MDHEN; CDR2 reads SYDVKM. The CDR3 has 15 amino acids. CDR3 nucleotides: TGTGCCAGTAGTCTAGCGGGATTAGCCAAAAACATTCAGTACTTC. It is translated as CASSLAGLAKNIQYF.

CDR3 region: CASSLVAGDNYGYTF. In DNA form, the CDR3 reads TGCGCCAGCAGCTTGGTAGCAGGGGATAACTATGGCTACACCTTC. The rearrangement joins TRBV5-1 to TRBJ1-2, with a possible D match to TRBD1 (6 bases). CDR1 SGHRS and CDR2 YFSETQ come from the germline V gene. This CDR3 has 15 residues. The ends were cut back, 0 bases at V and 1 base at J, with 10 bases in the middle.

This chain connects TRBV7-3 to TRBJ2-1, with a tentative D call TRBD1 (6 bases). CDR3 length: 16 residues. Germline V lookup: CDR1 SGHTA, CDR2 FQGTGA. Trimming pared 2 bases from V and 4 bases from J, leaving 15 bases between. CDR3 loop: CASSLGGEGPYNEQFF. The DNA of the CDR3 is TGTGCCAGCAGCTTAGGGGGCGAGGGACCTTACAATGAGCAGTTCTTC. Combining the CDR3 with reference TRBV7-3 and TRBJ2-1 gives the whole variable domain GAGVSQTPSNKVTEKGKYVELRCDPISGHTALYWYRQSLGQGPEFLIYFQGTGAADDSGLPNDRFFAVRPEGSVSTLKIQRTERGDSAVYLCASSLGGEGPYNEQFFGPGTRLTVL.

The chain joins TRBV21-1 to TRBJ1-4; the table assigns TRBD1, which was not confirmed against the DNA. TRBV21-1 is classified as a pseudogene. The CDR3 covers 14 residues. The CDR3 nucleotides are TGTGCCAGCAGCAACCGGGACAGGGGCGAAAAACTGTTTTTT. It translates to CASSNRDRGEKLFF.

This clone has more than one count but fewer than ten. V usage is TRBV28 and J usage is TRBJ2-1; TRBD2 matches at 11 bases. Germline loops: CDR1 MDHEN, CDR2 SYDVKM. The ends lost 5 bases at V and 1 base at J; junction bases unmatched: 4. The CDR3 has 16 amino acids. The CDR3 DNA sequence: TGTGCCAGCAGTCCATCTAGCGGGAGGTCCTACAATGAGCAGTTCTTC. This sequence encodes CASSPSSGRSYNEQFF.

This chain joins TRBV19 and TRBJ1-5; D is perhaps TRBD1 (5 bases). The ends were cut back, 4 bases at V and 5 bases at J, with 12 bases in the middle. CDR1 and CDR2 (germline): LNHDA, SQIVND (reference sequence). The CDR3 contains 14 residues. CDR3 residues: CASSTYSGYQPQHF. The CDR3 DNA reads as TGTGCCAGTAGTACCTATTCAGGGTATCAGCCCCAGCATTTT.

This chain joins TRBV25-1 and TRBJ2-1; TRBD2 aligns across 8 bases. Germline loops: CDR1 MGHDK, CDR2 SYGVNS. This CDR3 has 17 residues. V lost 6 bases and J lost 9; bases outside the gene matches: 19. The CDR3 DNA reads as TGTGCCAGCAGCCCGGGGGGGGTTTCTAGCGGGCGTAGTGAGCAGTTCTTC. Protein: CASSPGGVSSGRSEQFF. Drawing the rest from reference TRBV25-1 and TRBJ2-1, the complete variable domain is EADIYQTPRYLVIGTGKKITLECSQTMGHDKMYWYQQDPGMELHLIHYSYGVNSTEKGDLSSESTVSRIRTEHFPLTLESARPSHTSQYLCASSPGGVSSGRSEQFFGPGTRLTVL.